This passage covers 8 T cell receptor beta chains from one sample sequenced in a study of control samples from healthy donors and cancer patients. Profiled with immunoSEQ multiplex PCR; TCRdb holds only in-frame clones, not every one. The sample records some 94,000 clones, roughly 91% being singletons. Sequencing used PBMCs. The receptors originated from a woman in her forties or fifties with colorectal cancer.

This sequence joins TRBV9 and TRBJ1-2; 9 bases are a match to TRBD1. CDR3 length: 13 amino acids. Trimming cost V 2 bases and J 8 bases; bases outside gene matches: 4. From germline, CDR1 is SGDLS and CDR2 YYNGEE. Written as DNA, the CDR3 is TGTGCCAGCAGCGTCCTGGACAGGGGCGGCTACACCTTC. As protein: CASSVLDRGGYTF.

Details on this clone: The same CDR3 also results from other DNA sequences found in this sample. The chain links TRBV28 to TRBJ1-2, with 7 bases identical to TRBD1. Germline V gene sequence: CDR1 MDHEN, CDR2 SYDVKM. The CDR3 extends over 14 amino acids. The V gene end was trimmed by 2 bases and the J gene end by 5 bases; junction bases not matched to a gene: 5. CDR3 loop: CASSLGQGGYGYTF. The CDR3 DNA is TGTGCCAGCAGTTTAGGGCAGGGGGGATATGGCTACACCTTC.

The chain has TRBV5-6 and TRBJ1-3; D gene unclear. V was shortened by 0 bases and J by 4 bases, with 14 bases between the two germline ends. There are 16 residues in the CDR3. Per the germline V gene, CDR1 is SGHDT and CDR2 is YYEEEE. The CDR3 loop is CASSLGSSYPGNTIYF. Here the CDR3 DNA reads TGTGCCAGCAGCTTGGGTTCTTCCTATCCAGGAAACACCATATATTTT.

The chain is built from TRBV19 and TRBJ1-1; 7 bases are a match to TRBD1. The CDR3 has 16 amino acids. The junction had 16 bases not matched to a gene; V was cut back by 6 bases and J by 6 bases. From germline, CDR1 is LNHDA and CDR2 SQIVND (reference sequence). The CDR3 loop reads CASSTPGQLGRAEAFF. Here the CDR3 DNA reads TGTGCCAGTAGCACCCCGGGACAGTTAGGAAGGGCTGAAGCTTTCTTT.

This clone has a single count. The CDR3 nucleotides are TGTGCCTGGAGTCGTATTGCAACTAATGAAAAACTGTTTTTT. Its protein is CAWSRIATNEKLFF. The chain is built from TRBV30 and TRBJ1-4; D unclear. With 2 bases removed from V and 0 bases from J, the gap between germline ends came to 7 bases. Germline V gene data show CDR1 as GTSNPN and CDR2 as SVGIG (reference sequence). The CDR3 totals 14 residues.

The chain joins TRBV7-2 to TRBJ1-1; the D gene is possibly TRBD1 (6 bases). The CDR3 consists of 15 residues. V lost 3 bases, J lost 5 bases, and 16 bases lay in between. Germline V gene data show CDR1 as SGHTA and CDR2 as FQGNSA. In DNA form, the CDR3 reads TGTGCCAGCAGCTTCCAACAGGGAAGTGGGACTGAAGCTTTCTTT. Translation: CASSFQQGSGTEAFF.

V is TRBV9 and J is TRBJ1-1; D is unresolved. V dropped 0 bases and J dropped 7 bases, with 10 bases sitting between them. The CDR3 spans 13 residues. Germline CDR1 reads SGDLS; CDR2 reads YYNGEE. In DNA, the CDR3 is TGTGCCAGCAGCGTAGATGGCCGTGTTGAAGCTTTCTTT. Protein: CASSVDGRVEAFF.

The chain links TRBV6-2 or TRBV6-3 to TRBJ2-7, with D uncertain. The ends were cut back, 4 bases at V and 2 bases at J, with 6 bases in the middle. This CDR3 region has 12 residues. Germline V gene sequence: CDR1 MNHEY, CDR2 SVGEGT. CDR3 nucleotide sequence: TGTGCCAGCAGTTTTCTAGCCTACGAGCAGTACGTC. Translation gives CASSFLAYEQYV.